This T cell receptor (beta chain) originates from a study of response to subunit inactivated influenza vaccine (dated 2018 in TCRdb). Study-wide context: Deep quantitative T cell receptor repertoire profiling was used in the study to track responses to a trivalent subunit inactivated influenza vaccine.

General conclusions and limits of the study: The authors suggested that each seasonal influenza vaccination may recruit only a limited number of new T cells.

Libraries were constructed by RT-PCR. The listed sequencing device is Illumina HiSeq 2500. The raw public data were reprocessed by TCRdb itself: fastp quality trimming at Q25, MiXCR clonotype calling, in-frame beta chains only. For every CDR3 protein sequence, its rows merge into one entry that carries the most common genes and DNA. The sample table records 300,000 to 350,000 distinct CDR3 sequences; about 20% of these occur just once. The ten largest clonotypes hold under 13% of the sample. This clonotype was observed a few times. Its antigen has not been determined. No much larger clone is present one base from it, and per-base qualities are unavailable. This TCR was recovered from a man aged 50-75 years who received an inactivated influenza vaccine. Donor details come from another sample of the same person, matched by shared clones. The sequences come from PBMCs from blood, collected about 20 months after vaccination.

Here the CDR3 is given as CATSDSRSPTEAFF. The DNA reads as follows: TGTGCCACCAGTGATTCAAGGTCCCCCACTGAAGCTTTCTTT. The sequence links TRBV24-1 to TRBJ1-1, with an unclear D gene assignment. Taken from the germline V gene, the CDR1 and CDR2 loops are KGHDR and SFDVKD. The CDR3 runs 14 residues from the cysteine to the phenylalanine. Just CDR3 DNA is preserved here, 42 bases in frame from base 1. V is clipped by 2 bases and J by 4 bases, and the sequence between their germline boundaries is 10 bases long.